Listed below are T cell receptor beta chains from one sample, sequenced in a study of tumor-infiltrating lymphocytes in primary liver carcinoma. Via MiXCR, TCRdb re-called the multiplex PCR reads, giving one row per CDR3 protein. The sample contains 180,000 or so distinct CDR3 sequences, over 50% of which appear only once. Specimen: peripheral blood. These receptors were obtained from a man aged 35 to 55 with primary liver carcinoma and hepatitis B virus infection. CDR3s include the opening cysteine and the closing phenylalanine or tryptophan. D genes are given only for firm matches. Only part of the rows carry a size: once, few, many, or a class if the clone is expanded.

V gene,J gene,D gene,clone size,CDR3 length,CDR3 protein,CDR3 DNA
TRBV29-1,TRBJ1-2,.,.,13,CSVETPREADYTF,TGCAGCGTTGAAACGCCCCGGGAGGCTGACTACACCTTC
TRBV11-2,TRBJ2-2,.,once,13,CVSSLLAGGELFF,TGTGTCAGCAGCTTACTAGCCGGCGGGGAACTGTTTTTT
TRBV6-1,TRBJ2-1,TRBD1,few,14,CATETGQGYNEQFF,TGTGCCACCGAAACGGGACAGGGATACAATGAGCAGTTCTTC
TRBV6-1,TRBJ2-7,.,few,14,CASSPTGTIYEQYF,TGTGCCAGCAGTCCAACCGGGACAATCTACGAGCAGTACTTC
TRBV6-5,TRBJ2-5,.,.,15,CASSAGGPAQETRYF,TGTGCCAGCTCGGCAGGCGGCCCAGCACAAGAGACCCGGTACTTC
TRBV2,TRBJ2-1,.,.,15,CASSALDSLQDEQFF,TGTGCCAGCAGTGCTTTGGATAGCCTCCAGGATGAGCAGTTCTTC
TRBV29-1,TRBJ1-4,.,.,16,CSVTTVSLSTNEKLFF,TGCAGCGTTACGACAGTGTCCCTCTCAACTAATGAAAAACTGTTTTTT
TRBV4-1,TRBJ2-1,.,.,14,CASSQGQGGPEQFF,TGCGCCAGCAGCCAAGGGCAGGGGGGGCCTGAGCAGTTCTTC
TRBV4-1,TRBJ2-5,.,.,17,CASSQDGVQVAHETQYF,TGCGCCAGCAGCCAAGATGGCGTTCAGGTGGCGCACGAGACCCAGTATTTC
TRBV29-1,TRBJ2-1,TRBD1,many,13,CSVVQQGAGEQFF,TGCAGCGTGGTGCAACAGGGGGCTGGTGAGCAGTTCTTC
TRBV12-3/TRBV12-4,TRBJ1-2,TRBD1,.,13,CASRQKTGDGYTF,TGTGCCAGCAGGCAAAAGACAGGGGATGGCTACACCTTC
TRBV6-1,TRBJ2-1,TRBD2,few,16,CASSYRTSGNYNEQFF,TGTGCCAGCAGTTATCGGACTAGCGGGAATTACAATGAGCAGTTCTTC
TRBV10-3,TRBJ2-6,.,.,14,CAAGVSSGANVLTF,TGTGCCGCCGGAGTAAGCTCTGGGGCCAACGTCCTGACTTTC
TRBV6-6,TRBJ2-1,TRBD2,.,17,CAISYSGLAGIYNEQFF,TGTGCCATCAGTTACTCCGGGCTAGCGGGTATATACAATGAGCAGTTCTTC
TRBV29-1,TRBJ2-1,.,few,13,CSVEATDYNEQFF,TGCAGCGTTGAAGCCACAGATTACAATGAGCAGTTCTTC
TRBV10-3,TRBJ2-7,.,few,13,CAIEKRVPWEQYF,TGTGCCATCGAAAAGCGGGTCCCCTGGGAGCAGTACTTC
TRBV29-1,TRBJ2-7,.,many,11,CSVHTGYEQYF,TGCAGCGTCCACACAGGGTACGAGCAGTACTTC
TRBV11-2,TRBJ2-7,.,many,16,CASSLYMNGVWYEQYF,TGTGCCAGCAGCTTGTACATGAACGGGGTTTGGTACGAGCAGTACTTC
TRBV10-3,TRBJ2-2,.,.,17,CTISEEGPSMVTGELFF,TGTACCATCAGTGAGGAGGGTCCGAGTATGGTCACCGGGGAGCTGTTTTTT
TRBV11-2,TRBJ2-2,.,many,21,CASSHPPPDRGTSRYTGELFF,TGTGCCAGCAGCCATCCTCCCCCCGACAGGGGGACTAGCAGATACACCGGGGAGCTGTTTTTT
TRBV29-1,TRBJ2-1,TRBD2,.,16,CSASRLTGGAYNEQFF,TGCAGCGCCTCCAGACTAACGGGAGGGGCCTACAATGAGCAGTTCTTC
TRBV11-3,TRBJ2-1,TRBD2,.,15,CARSSVSGSYNEQFF,TGTGCCAGGAGCTCAGTTAGCGGGTCCTACAATGAGCAGTTCTTC
TRBV12-3/TRBV12-4,TRBJ2-1,.,once,15,CASSPSTSPDYEQFF,TGTGCCAGCAGTCCTTCGACTAGTCCGGACTATGAGCAGTTCTTC
TRBV6-2/TRBV6-3,TRBJ2-3,TRBD2,.,17,CASSRISGRQSTDTQYF,TGTGCCAGCAGCCGGATTAGCGGGAGACAGAGCACAGATACGCAGTATTTT
TRBV24-1,TRBJ2-5,TRBD2,.,13,CATSETGGGSQYF,TGTGCCACCAGTGAAACCGGGGGGGGGTCCCAGTACTTC
TRBV4-1,TRBJ1-3,TRBD1,.,15,CASSQDSRGRNTIYF,TGCGCCAGCAGCCAAGATAGCAGGGGGCGAAACACCATATATTTT
TRBV29-1,TRBJ2-1,TRBD1,.,13,CSASGQGVLEQFF,TGCAGCGCCTCGGGACAGGGGGTCCTTGAGCAGTTCTTC
TRBV30,TRBJ1-5,.,.,14,CACQSGVGDQPQHF,TGTGCCTGCCAGTCCGGGGTGGGGGATCAGCCCCAGCATTTT
TRBV28,TRBJ2-1,.,.,12,CASSLTYNEQFF,TGTGCCAGCAGTTTGACCTACAATGAGCAGTTCTTC
TRBV6-6,TRBJ2-2,TRBD2,.,17,CVSRLHLAGERTGELFF,TGTGTCAGCAGGCTGCACCTAGCGGGAGAAAGGACCGGGGAGCTGTTTTTT
TRBV6-6,TRBJ2-5,.,.,12,CAGSYSEETQYF,TGTGCCGGCAGTTACTCGGAGGAGACCCAGTACTTT
TRBV11-2,TRBJ2-7,.,.,12,CASSCAWDEQYF,TGTGCCAGCAGCTGTGCATGGGACGAGCAGTACTTC
TRBV12-3/TRBV12-4,TRBJ2-3,TRBD1,few,15,CASSLTGGGTDTQYF,TGTGCCAGCAGTCTGACAGGGGGTGGCACAGATACGCAGTATTTT
TRBV7-9,TRBJ1-5,.,.,14,CASSGGFSNQPQHF,TGTGCCAGCAGTGGGGGATTTAGCAATCAGCCCCAGCATTTT
TRBV28,TRBJ1-1,.,.,16,CASSSNTGPGGTEAFF,TGTGCCAGCAGTTCTAACACAGGGCCGGGGGGAACTGAAGCTTTCTTT
TRBV4-2,TRBJ1-3,.,many,16,CASSQAPGRSGNTIYF,TGTGCCAGCAGCCAAGCCCCCGGGCGGTCTGGAAACACCATATATTTT
TRBV4-1,TRBJ2-7,.,.,15,CASSRERLEGDEQYF,TGCGCCAGCAGCCGAGAGAGACTCGAGGGGGACGAGCAGTACTTC
TRBV10-3,TRBJ2-7,TRBD2,.,15,CAISGGTSGSSEQYF,TGTGCCATCAGCGGAGGGACTAGCGGGAGCAGTGAGCAGTACTTC
TRBV11-3,TRBJ2-2,TRBD2,once,16,CASRRLAGLNTGELFF,TGTGCCAGCAGACGGCTAGCGGGACTAAACACCGGGGAGCTGTTTTTT
TRBV6-1,TRBJ2-3,TRBD2,.,17,CASSYSDSSGGTDTQYF,TGTGCCAGCAGTTATTCTGACAGCTCGGGGGGTACAGATACGCAGTATTTT
TRBV11-2,TRBJ2-1,.,.,15,CASIPPSVAYDEQFF,TGTGCCAGCATCCCCCCCAGCGTAGCCTACGATGAGCAGTTCTTC
TRBV29-1,TRBJ2-3,.,.,10,CSAGADTQYF,TGCAGCGCAGGGGCGGATACGCAGTATTTT
TRBV29-1,TRBJ2-2,TRBD1,few,14,CSVPGQANTGELFF,TGCAGCGTACCGGGACAGGCGAACACCGGGGAGCTGTTTTTT
TRBV6-5,TRBJ2-2,.,.,14,CTSNYSRDTGELFF,TGTACCAGCAATTACTCTCGGGACACCGGGGAGCTGTTTTTT
TRBV4-1,TRBJ2-2,TRBD2,.,17,CASSQEGLAGNTGELFF,TGCGCCAGCAGCCAAGAGGGTCTAGCGGGAAACACCGGGGAGCTGTTTTTT
TRBV29-1,TRBJ2-3,.,.,15,CSVGYSAASTDTPYF,TGTAGCGTTGGGTATTCAGCGGCTAGCACAGATACGCCGTATTTT
TRBV11-2,TRBJ2-5,.,.,17,CASNPRNGGWGQETQYF,TGTGCCAGTAACCCTCGAAACGGGGGTTGGGGTCAAGAGACCCAGTACTTC
TRBV6-5,TRBJ2-3,.,.,13,CASRDSTADIQYF,TGTGCCAGCAGGGACTCAACAGCAGATATTCAGTATTTT
TRBV11-2,TRBJ2-7,TRBD1,.,16,CASSPRGRRSSYKRYF,TGTGCCAGCAGCCCTAGGGGGCGGCGAAGCTCCTACAAGCGGTACTTC
TRBV6-1,TRBJ2-7,.,.,11,CASSEGYEQYF,TGTGCCAGCAGTGAAGGATACGAGCAGTACTTC
TRBV7-9,TRBJ1-5,.,.,14,CASSGQAGNQPQHF,TGTGCCAGCAGCGGGCAGGCGGGCAATCAGCCCCAGCATTTT
TRBV6-5,TRBJ2-2,TRBD1,many,18,CASSSSDRGQWGTGELFF,TGTGCCAGCAGTTCCTCGGACAGGGGGCAGTGGGGCACCGGGGAGCTGTTTTTT
TRBV5-6,TRBJ2-2,TRBD1,.,15,CASSQTGDLTGELFF,TGTGCCAGCAGTCAGACAGGGGACCTCACCGGGGAGCTGTTTTTT
TRBV5-1,TRBJ2-2,TRBD1,.,15,CASSQGQPNTGELFF,TGCGCCAGCAGCCAGGGACAGCCGAACACCGGGGAGCTGTTTTTT
TRBV5-5,TRBJ2-7,.,few,14,CASSLELPLYEQYF,TGTGCCAGCAGCTTGGAACTTCCACTCTACGAGCAGTACTTC